There are a few counts of the clone carrying this T cell receptor beta chain. Antigen specificity is unknown. This CDR3 has 14 amino acids. CDR1 and CDR2 (germline): KGHSH, LQKENI. The V gene lost 0 bases and the J gene lost 6 bases, with 12 bases spanning the gap. The data stem from a study of beta chain features in type 1 diabetes. Each population that was sorted was more than 98% pure. Overall study findings and caveats: In every one of the four CD4+ subsets, TCRB CDR3s were moderately but significantly shorter in Type 1 diabetes patients. There was no resolution here of whether HLA type influences TCRB rearrangement. Patients' naive, central memory and Treg TCRB repertoires seemed closer to one another than those of healthy donors.

Expressed TCRB transcripts were sequenced after all isolated RNA was converted to cDNA. The table came from immunoSEQ multiplex PCR; TCRdb's copy has only in-frame clones and leaves some out. Of 630,000 or so clones listed, roughly an eighth are singletons. Sequenced input: naive CD4+ T cells from blood. This sequence joins TRBV18 and TRBJ2-7; D is perhaps TRBD1 or TRBD2 (5 bases each). The source of this sequence is a man aged 18 to 35 with type 1 diabetes. CDR3 coding DNA: TGTGCCAGCTCACCACCGATGCTGGGGGTCGAGCAGTACTTC. Translating gives CASSPPMLGVEQYF.